This TCR beta chain was retrieved from a study of blood T cell repertoires in COVID-19. Study overall: Samples representing acute and convalescent COVID-19 were sourced from the United States, Italy and Spain. T cells, B-cell-depleted T cells, or PBMCs provided the cDNA or gDNA that served as material.

In the study's own analysis: Cell counts per sample came from amplifying reference gene primers. Clones were sequenced by immunoSEQ multiplex PCR, and TCRdb holds only the in-frame ones, with some missing. From that table come the V and J calls and clone size; the DNA was used to work out D and trimming. The data hold hundreds of thousands of clones, with roughly 89% observed a single time. The V and J ends lost 5 bases and 10 bases respectively, with 18 bases between them. The CDR3 loop spans 15 amino acids. The V gene's germline CDR1 is LNHNV and CDR2 YYDKDF (reference sequence). This rearrangement joins TRBV15 to TRBJ1-6; possibly TRBD1 for D (5 bases). The specimen sequenced was peripheral blood. The TCR comes from a woman aged 18 to 35 who had recovered from COVID-19. The CDR3 here is CATSRRFAGNSPLHF. Here the CDR3 DNA reads TGTGCCACCAGCCGTCGTTTCGCAGGGAACTCACCCCTCCACTTT.